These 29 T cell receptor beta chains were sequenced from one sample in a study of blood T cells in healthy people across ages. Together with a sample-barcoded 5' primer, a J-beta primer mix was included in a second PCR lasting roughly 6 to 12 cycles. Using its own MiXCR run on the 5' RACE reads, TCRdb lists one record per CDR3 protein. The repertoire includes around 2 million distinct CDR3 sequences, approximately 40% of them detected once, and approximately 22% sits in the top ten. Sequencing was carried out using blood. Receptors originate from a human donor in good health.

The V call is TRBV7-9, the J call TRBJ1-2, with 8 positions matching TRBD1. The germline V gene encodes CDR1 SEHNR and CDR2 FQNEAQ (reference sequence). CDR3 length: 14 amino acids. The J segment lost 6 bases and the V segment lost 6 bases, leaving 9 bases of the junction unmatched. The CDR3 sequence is CASRFGQGINGYTF. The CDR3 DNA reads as TGTGCCAGCAGGTTCGGACAGGGAATCAATGGCTACACCTTC. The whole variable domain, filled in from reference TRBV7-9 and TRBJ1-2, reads DTGVSQNPRHKITKRGQNVTFRCDPISEHNRLYWYRQTLGQGPEFLTYFQNEAQLEKSRLLSDRFSAERPKGSFSTLEIQRTEQGDSAMYLCASRFGQGINGYTFGSGTRLTVV.

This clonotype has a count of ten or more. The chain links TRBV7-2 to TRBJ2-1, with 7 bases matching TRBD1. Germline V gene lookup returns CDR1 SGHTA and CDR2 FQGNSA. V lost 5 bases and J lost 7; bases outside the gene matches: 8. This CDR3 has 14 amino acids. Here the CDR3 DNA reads TGTGCCAGCAGCGTCCGGACAGGCGAAAATGAGCAGTTCTTC. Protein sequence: CASSVRTGENEQFF.

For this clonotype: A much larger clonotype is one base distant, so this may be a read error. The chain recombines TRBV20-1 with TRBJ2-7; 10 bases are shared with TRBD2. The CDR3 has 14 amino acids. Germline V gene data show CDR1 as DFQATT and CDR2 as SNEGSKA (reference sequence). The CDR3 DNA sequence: TGCAGTGCTGGAGATAGCGGGGGGTCGAACGAGCAGTACTTC. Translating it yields CSAGDSGGSNEQYF.

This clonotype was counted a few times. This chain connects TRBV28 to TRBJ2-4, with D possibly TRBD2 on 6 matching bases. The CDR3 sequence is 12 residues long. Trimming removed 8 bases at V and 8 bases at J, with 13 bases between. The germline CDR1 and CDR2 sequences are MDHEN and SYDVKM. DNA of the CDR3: TGTGCCAGCGCGGCCCGGAGGGACATTCAGTACTTC. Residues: CASAARRDIQYF.

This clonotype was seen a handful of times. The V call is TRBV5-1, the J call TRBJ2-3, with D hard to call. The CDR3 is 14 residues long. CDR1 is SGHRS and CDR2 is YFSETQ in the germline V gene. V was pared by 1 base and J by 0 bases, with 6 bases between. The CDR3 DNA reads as TGCGCCAGCAGCTTGCCAGAAAGCACAGATACGCAGTATTTT. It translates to CASSLPESTDTQYF. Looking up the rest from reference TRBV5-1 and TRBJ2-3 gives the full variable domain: KAGVTQTPRYLIKTRGQQVTLSCSPISGHRSVSWYQQTPGQGLQFLFEYFSETQRNKGNFPGRFSGRQFSNSRSEMNVSTLELGDSALYLCASSLPESTDTQYFGPGTRLTVL.

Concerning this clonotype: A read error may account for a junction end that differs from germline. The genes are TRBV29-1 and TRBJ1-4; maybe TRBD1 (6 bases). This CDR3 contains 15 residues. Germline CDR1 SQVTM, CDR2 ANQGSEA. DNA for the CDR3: TGCGGCGTGGCCCCACAGGGACTGGCTAATGAAAAACTGTTTTTT. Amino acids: CGVAPQGLANEKLFF.

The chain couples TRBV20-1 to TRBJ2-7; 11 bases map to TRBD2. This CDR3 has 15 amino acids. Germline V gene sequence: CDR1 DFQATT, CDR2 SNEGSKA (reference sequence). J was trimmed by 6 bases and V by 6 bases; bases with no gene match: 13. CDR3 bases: TGCAGTGCCTACTCCACTAGCGGGGGATCTGGCGAGCAGTACTTC. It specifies CSAYSTSGGSGEQYF.

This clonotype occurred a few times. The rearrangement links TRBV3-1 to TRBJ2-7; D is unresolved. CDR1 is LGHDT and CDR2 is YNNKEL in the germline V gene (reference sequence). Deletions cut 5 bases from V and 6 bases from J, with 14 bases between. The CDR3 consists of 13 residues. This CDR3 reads CASSAIGHSEQYF. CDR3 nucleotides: TGTGCCAGCAGCGCCATTGGGCACTCCGAGCAGTACTTC.

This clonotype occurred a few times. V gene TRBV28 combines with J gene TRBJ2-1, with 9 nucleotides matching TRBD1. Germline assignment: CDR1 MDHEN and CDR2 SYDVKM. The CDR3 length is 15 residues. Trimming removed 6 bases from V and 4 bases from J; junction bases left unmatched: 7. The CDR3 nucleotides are TGTGCCAGCAGCGTACAGGGGGCGGGATACAATGAGCAGTTCTTC. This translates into CASSVQGAGYNEQFF.

DNA of the CDR3: TGTGCCAGCAGTCCCCGCATTAATCAGCCCCAGCATTTT. Residues: CASSPRINQPQHF. The gene calls are TRBV6-6 and TRBJ1-5; D is unresolved. This CDR3 contains 13 residues. Per the germline V gene, CDR1 is MNHNY and CDR2 is SVGAGI (reference sequence). The V end lost 5 bases, the J end lost 4 bases, and 9 bases lay between the germline ends.

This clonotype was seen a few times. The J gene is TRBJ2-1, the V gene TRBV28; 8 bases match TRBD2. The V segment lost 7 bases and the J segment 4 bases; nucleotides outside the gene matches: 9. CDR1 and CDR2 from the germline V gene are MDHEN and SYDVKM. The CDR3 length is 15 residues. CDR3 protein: CASITGGGGYNEQFF. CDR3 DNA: TGTGCCAGCATCACGGGAGGGGGAGGGTACAATGAGCAGTTCTTC.

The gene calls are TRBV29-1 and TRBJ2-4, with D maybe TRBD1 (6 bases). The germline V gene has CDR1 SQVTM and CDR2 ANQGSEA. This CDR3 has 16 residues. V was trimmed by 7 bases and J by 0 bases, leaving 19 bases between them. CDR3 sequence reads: CSAEVGQGGAKNIQYF. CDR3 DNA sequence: TGCAGCGCGGAAGTTGGGCAAGGGGGAGCCAAAAACATTCAGTACTTC.

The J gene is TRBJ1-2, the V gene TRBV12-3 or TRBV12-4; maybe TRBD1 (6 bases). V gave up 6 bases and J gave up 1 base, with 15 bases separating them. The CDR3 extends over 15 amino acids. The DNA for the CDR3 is TGTGCCAGCAGGTCCGACAGGACCCTTAACTATGGCTACACCTTC. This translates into CASRSDRTLNYGYTF.

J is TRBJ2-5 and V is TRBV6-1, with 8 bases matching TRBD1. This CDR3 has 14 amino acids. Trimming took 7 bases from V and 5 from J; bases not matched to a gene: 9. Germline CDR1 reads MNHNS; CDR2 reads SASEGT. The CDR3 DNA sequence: TGTGCCAGCACGATGACAGGGGCGTGGGAGACCCAGTACTTC. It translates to CASTMTGAWETQYF.

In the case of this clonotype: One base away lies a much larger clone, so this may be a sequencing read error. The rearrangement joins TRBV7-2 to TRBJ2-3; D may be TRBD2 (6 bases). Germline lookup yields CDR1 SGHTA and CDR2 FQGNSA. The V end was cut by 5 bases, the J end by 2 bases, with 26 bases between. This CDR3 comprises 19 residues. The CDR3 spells CASSHQGAEGAKLTDTQYF. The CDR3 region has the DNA TGTGCCAGCAGCCACCAAGGGGCGGAGGGCGCTAAACTCACAGATACGCAGTATTTT.

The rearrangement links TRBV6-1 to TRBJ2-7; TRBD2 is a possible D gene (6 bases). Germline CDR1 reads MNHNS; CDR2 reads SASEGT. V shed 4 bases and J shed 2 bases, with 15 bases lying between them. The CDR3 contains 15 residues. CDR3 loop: CASSVTEGTAYEQYF. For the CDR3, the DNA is TGTGCCAGCAGTGTAACGGAGGGGACCGCCTACGAGCAGTACTTC.

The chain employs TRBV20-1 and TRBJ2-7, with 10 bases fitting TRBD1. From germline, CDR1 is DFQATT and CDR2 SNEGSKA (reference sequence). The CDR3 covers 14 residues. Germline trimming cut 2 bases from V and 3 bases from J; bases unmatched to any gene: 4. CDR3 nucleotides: TGCAGTGCTAGAAGGACAGGGGGGTTCTACGAGCAGTACTTC. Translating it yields CSARRTGGFYEQYF.

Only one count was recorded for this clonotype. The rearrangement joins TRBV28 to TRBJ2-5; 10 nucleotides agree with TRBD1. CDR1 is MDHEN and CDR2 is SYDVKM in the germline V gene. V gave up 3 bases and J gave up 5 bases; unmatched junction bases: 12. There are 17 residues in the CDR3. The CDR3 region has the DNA TGTGCCAGCAGTTTCCCGTTCGGACAGGGGGGTAAGGAGACCCAGTACTTC. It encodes CASSFPFGQGGKETQYF.

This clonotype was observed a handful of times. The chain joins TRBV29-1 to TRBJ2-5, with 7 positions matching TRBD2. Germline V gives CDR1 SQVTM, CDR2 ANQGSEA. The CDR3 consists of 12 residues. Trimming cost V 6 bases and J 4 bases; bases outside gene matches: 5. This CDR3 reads CSVLARGETQYF. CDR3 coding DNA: TGCAGCGTACTAGCGAGGGGAGAGACCCAGTACTTC. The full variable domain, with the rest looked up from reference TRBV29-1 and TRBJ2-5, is SAVISQKPSRDICQRGTSLTIQCQVDSQVTMMFWYRQQPGQSLTLIATANQGSEATYESGFVIDKFPISRPNLTFSTLTVSNMSPEDSSIYLCSVLARGETQYFGPGTRLLVL.

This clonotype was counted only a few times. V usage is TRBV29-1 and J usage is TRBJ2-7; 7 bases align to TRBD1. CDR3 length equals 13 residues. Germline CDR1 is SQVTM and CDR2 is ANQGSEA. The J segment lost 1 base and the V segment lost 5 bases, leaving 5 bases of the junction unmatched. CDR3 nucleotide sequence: TGCAGCGTTCAGGAGACAGGGTCCTACGAGCAGTACTTC. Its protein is CSVQETGSYEQYF.

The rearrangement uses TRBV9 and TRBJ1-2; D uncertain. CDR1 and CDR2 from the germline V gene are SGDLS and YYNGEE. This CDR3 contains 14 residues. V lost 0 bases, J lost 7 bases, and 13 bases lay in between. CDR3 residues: CASSVVLGIGGYTF. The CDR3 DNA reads TGTGCCAGCAGCGTAGTACTGGGAATAGGTGGCTACACCTTC. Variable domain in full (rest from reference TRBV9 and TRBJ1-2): DSGVTQTPKHLITATGQRVTLRCSPRSGDLSVYWYQQSLDQGLQFLIQYYNGEERAKGNILERFSAQQFPDLHSELNLSSLELGDSALYFCASSVVLGIGGYTFGSGTRLTVV.

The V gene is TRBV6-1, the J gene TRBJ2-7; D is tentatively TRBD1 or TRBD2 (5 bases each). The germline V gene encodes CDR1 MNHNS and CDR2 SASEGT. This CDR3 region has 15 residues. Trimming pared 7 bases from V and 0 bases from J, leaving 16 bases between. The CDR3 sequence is CASTRGDGYSYEQYF. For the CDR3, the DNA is TGTGCCAGCACCAGAGGGGACGGGTACTCCTACGAGCAGTACTTC.

The CDR3 sequence: CATSDPSIQGEAFF. The CDR3 DNA is TGTGCCACCAGTGATCCGTCGATTCAGGGGGAAGCTTTCTTT. This chain uses TRBV24-1 with TRBJ1-1; tentatively, D is TRBD1 (6 bases). The CDR3 is made up of 14 amino acids. The V and J ends lost 3 bases and 8 bases respectively, with 15 bases between them. Germline V gene lookup returns CDR1 KGHDR and CDR2 SFDVKD.

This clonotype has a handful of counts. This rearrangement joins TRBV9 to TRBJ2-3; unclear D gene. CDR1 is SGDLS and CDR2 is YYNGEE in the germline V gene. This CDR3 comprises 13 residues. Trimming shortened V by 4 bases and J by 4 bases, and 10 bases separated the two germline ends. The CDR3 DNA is TGTGCCAGCAGCCTCCTAGATTCAGATACGCAGTATTTT. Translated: CASSLLDSDTQYF.

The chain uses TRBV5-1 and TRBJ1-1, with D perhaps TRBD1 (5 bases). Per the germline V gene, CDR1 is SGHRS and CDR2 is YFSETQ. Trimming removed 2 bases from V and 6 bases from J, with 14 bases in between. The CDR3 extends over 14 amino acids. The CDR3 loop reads CASSFRDGRAEAFF. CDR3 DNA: TGCGCCAGCAGCTTTCGGGACGGTCGCGCTGAAGCTTTCTTT.

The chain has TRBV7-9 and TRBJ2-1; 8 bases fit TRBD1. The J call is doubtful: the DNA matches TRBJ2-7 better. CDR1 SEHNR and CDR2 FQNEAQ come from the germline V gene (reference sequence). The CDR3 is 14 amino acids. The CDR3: CASSAWDRTYEQYF. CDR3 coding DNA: TGTGCCAGCAGCGCTTGGGACAGGACCTACGAGCAGTACTTC.

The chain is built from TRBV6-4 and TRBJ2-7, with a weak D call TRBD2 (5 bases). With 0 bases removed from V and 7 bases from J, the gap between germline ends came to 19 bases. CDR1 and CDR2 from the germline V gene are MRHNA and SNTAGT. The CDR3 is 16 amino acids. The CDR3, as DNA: TGTGCCAGCAGTGACTCGGTCGGGGTAGTTGGCAATGAGCAGTACTTC. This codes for CASSDSVGVVGNEQYF.

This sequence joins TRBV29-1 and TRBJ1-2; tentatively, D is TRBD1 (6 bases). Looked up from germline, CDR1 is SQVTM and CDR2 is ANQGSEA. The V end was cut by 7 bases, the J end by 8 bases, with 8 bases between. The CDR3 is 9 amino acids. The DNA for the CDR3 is TGCAGCGAAGGACAGGGCTACACCTTC. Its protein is CSEGQGYTF.

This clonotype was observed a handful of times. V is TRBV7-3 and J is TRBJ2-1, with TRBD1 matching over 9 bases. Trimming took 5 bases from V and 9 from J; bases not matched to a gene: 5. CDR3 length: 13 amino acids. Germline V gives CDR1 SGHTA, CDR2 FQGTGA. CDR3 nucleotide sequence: TGTGCCAGCAGCACCGACAGGGGGGGTGAGCAGTTCTTC. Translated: CASSTDRGGEQFF.